This T cell receptor (beta chain) came from a study of T cell repertoires in cytomegalovirus infection. Study-level background: It was the public TCR beta signatures that indicated both CMV infection and matching HLA type. General observations from the study: Accumulated public TCR beta family frequency recognized individuals carrying CMV together with the relevant HLA. HLA-C-restricted CMV-specific TCR beta clonotypes were dominant in the ex vivo response.

The table lists this clonotype with many counts. The antigen remains undetermined. A single record per CDR3 protein comes from TCRdb applying MiXCR to the reads. The data contain approximately 770,000 distinct CDR3 sequences, almost 30% of them seen just once; the ten biggest clones take up roughly 14%. The V and J ends lost 3 bases and 0 bases, in that order; junction bases with no gene match: 12. The CDR3 is made up of 20 amino acids. Source: cultured CD8+ T cells from PBMCs, taken from culture after CMV antigen stimulation. This chain links TRBV12-3 or TRBV12-4 with TRBJ1-6; 9 bases match TRBD1. The clonotype originates from a human donor in good health (CMV status not recorded). Some clones in this sample may be carry-over from other donors' samples. This chain's CDR3 is CASSFLPWDRVSSYNSPLHF. The CDR3 DNA is TGTGCCAGCAGTTTCCTCCCTTGGGACAGGGTTAGCTCCTATAATTCACCCCTCCACTTT.